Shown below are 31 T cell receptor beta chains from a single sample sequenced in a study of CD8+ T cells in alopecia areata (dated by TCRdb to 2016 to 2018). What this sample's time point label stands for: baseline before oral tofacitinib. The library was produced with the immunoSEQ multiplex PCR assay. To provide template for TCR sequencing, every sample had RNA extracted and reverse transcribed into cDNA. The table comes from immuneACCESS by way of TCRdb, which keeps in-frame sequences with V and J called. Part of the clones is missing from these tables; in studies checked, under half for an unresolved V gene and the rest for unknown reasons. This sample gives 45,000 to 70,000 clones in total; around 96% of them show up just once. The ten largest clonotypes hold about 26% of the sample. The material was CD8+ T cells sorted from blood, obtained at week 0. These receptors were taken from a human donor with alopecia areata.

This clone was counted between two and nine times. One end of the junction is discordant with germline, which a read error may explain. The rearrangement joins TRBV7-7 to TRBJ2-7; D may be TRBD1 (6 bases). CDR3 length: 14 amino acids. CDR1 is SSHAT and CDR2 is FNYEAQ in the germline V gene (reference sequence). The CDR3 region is CASSLGQGTHEQYF. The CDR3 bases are TGTGCTAGCAGCTTAGGGCAGGGGACCCACGAGCAGTACTTC.

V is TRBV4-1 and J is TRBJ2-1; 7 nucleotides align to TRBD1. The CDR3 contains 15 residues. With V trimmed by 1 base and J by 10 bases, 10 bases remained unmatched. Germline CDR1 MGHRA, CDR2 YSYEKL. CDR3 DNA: TGCGCCAGCAGCCAAGTTTCTCGTACAGGGGACGAGCAGTTCTTC. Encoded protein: CASSQVSRTGDEQFF.

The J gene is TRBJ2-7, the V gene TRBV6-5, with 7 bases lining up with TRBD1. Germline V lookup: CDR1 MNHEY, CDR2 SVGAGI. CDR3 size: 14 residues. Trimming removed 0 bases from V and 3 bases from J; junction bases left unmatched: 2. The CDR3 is CASSYSGGNYEQYF. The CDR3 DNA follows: TGTGCCAGCAGTTACTCAGGGGGCAACTACGAGCAGTACTTC.

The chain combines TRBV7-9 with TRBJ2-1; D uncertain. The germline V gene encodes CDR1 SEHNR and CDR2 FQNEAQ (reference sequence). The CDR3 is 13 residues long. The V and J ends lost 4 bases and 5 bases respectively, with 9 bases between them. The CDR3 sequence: CASSSSMDNEQFF. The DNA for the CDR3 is TGTGCCAGCAGCTCCTCCATGGACAATGAGCAGTTCTTC.

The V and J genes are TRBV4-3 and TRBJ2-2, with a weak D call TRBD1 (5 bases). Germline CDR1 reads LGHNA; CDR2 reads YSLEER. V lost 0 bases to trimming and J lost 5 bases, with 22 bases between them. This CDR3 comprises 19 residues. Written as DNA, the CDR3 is TGCGCCAGCAGCCAAGACCGATTCCGACGGACAACCGGTACCGGGGAGCTGTTTTTT. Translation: CASSQDRFRRTTGTGELFF.

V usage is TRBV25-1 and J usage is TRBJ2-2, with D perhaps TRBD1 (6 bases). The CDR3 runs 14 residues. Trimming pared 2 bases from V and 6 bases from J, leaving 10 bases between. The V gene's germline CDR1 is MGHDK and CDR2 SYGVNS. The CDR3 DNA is TGTGCCAGCAGTGAAACCGAGGGGGCCGGGGAGCTGTTTTTT. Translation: CASSETEGAGELFF.

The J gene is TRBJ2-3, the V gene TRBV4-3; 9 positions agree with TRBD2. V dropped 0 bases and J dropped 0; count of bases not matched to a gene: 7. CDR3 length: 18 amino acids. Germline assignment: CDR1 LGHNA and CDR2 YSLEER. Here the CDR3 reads CASSQEPSGATSTDTQYF. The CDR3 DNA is TGCGCCAGCAGCCAAGAACCTAGCGGGGCTACTAGCACAGATACGCAGTATTTT.

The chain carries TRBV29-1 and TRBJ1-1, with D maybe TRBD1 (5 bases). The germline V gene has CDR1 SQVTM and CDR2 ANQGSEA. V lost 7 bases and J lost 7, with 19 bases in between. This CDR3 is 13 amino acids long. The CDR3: CSALPGGESEAFF. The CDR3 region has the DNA TGCAGCGCCCTGCCGGGGGGGGAGAGTGAAGCTTTCTTT.

CDR3 protein: CASSPGERGETQYF. CDR3 in DNA: TGTGCCAGCAGCCCGGGCGAGCGGGGGGAGACCCAGTACTTC. The chain recombines TRBV5-4 with TRBJ2-5; TRBD2 agrees at 8 bases. There are 14 residues in the CDR3. Germline assignment: CDR1 SGHNT and CDR2 YYREEE (reference sequence). Trimming at V came to 4 bases and at J to 5 bases, leaving 7 bases not matched to a gene.

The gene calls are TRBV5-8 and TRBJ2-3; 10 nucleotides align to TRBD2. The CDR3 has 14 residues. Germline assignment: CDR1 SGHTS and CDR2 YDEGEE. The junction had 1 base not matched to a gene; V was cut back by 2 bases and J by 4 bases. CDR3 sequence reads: CASSFSGGADTQYF. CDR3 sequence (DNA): TGTGCCAGCAGCTTCAGCGGGGGGGCAGATACGCAGTATTTT. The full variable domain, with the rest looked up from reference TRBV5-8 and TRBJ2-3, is EAGVTQSPTHLIKTRGQQATLRCSPISGHTSVYWYQQALGLGLQFLLWYDEGEERNRGNFPPRFSGRQFPNYSSELNVNALELEDSALYLCASSFSGGADTQYFGPGTRLTVL.

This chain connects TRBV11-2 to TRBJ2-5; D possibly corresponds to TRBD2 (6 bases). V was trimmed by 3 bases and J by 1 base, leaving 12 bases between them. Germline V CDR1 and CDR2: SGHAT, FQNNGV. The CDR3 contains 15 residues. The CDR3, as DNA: TGTGCCAGCAGCTTTGAAGGACTACCCCAAGAGACCCAGTACTTC. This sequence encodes CASSFEGLPQETQYF.

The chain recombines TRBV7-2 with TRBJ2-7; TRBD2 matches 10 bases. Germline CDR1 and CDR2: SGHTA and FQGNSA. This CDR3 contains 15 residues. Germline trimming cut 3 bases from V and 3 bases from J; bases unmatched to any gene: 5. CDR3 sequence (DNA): TGTGCCAGCAGCTTGGGGCTAGCGGGGGTCTACGAGCAGTACTTC. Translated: CASSLGLAGVYEQYF. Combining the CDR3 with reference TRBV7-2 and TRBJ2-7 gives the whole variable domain GAGVSQSPSNKVTEKGKDVELRCDPISGHTALYWYRQSLGQGLEFLIYFQGNSAPDKSGLPSDRFSAERTGGSVSTLTIQRTQQEDSAVYLCASSLGLAGVYEQYFGPGTRLTVT.

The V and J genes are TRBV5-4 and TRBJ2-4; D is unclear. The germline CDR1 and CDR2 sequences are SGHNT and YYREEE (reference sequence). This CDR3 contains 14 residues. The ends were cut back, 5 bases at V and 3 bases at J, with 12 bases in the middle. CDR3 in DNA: TGTGCCAGCAGTGGCGATAAGGTCAAAAACATTCAGTACTTC. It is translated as CASSGDKVKNIQYF.

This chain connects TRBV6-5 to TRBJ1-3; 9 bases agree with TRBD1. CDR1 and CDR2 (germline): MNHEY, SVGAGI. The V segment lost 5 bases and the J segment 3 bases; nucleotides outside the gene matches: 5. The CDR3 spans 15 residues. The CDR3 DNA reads TGTGCCAGCAGTGGGACAGGGATTAGTGGAAACACCATATATTTT. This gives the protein CASSGTGISGNTIYF.

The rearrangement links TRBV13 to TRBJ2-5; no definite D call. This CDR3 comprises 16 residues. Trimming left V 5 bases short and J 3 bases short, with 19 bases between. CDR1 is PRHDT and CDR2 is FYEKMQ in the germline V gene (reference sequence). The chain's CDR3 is CASSLRVVGNEETQYF. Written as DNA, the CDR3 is TGTGCCAGCAGCCTAAGGGTCGTTGGGAATGAAGAGACCCAGTACTTC.

The CDR3 sequence is CASSAQGGGNQPQHF. CDR3 nucleotide sequence: TGTGCCAGTAGTGCTCAAGGGGGTGGCAATCAGCCCCAGCATTTT. The chain employs TRBV19 and TRBJ1-5; weak D call: TRBD1 (6 bases). Germline CDR1 and CDR2: LNHDA and SQIVND (reference sequence). Trimming cost V 5 bases and J 2 bases, with 13 bases left between them. The CDR3 is 15 residues long.

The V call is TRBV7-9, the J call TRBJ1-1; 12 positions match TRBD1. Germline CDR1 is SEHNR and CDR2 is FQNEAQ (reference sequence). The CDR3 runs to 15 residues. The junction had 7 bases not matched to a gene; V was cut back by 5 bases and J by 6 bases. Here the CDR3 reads CASSPGQGAFAEAFF. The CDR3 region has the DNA TGTGCCAGCAGCCCGGGACAGGGGGCTTTCGCTGAAGCTTTCTTT. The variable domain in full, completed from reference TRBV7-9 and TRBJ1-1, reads DTGVSQNPRHKITKRGQNVTFRCDPISEHNRLYWYRQTLGQGPEFLTYFQNEAQLEKSRLLSDRFSAERPKGSFSTLEIQRTEQGDSAMYLCASSPGQGAFAEAFFGQGTRLTVV.

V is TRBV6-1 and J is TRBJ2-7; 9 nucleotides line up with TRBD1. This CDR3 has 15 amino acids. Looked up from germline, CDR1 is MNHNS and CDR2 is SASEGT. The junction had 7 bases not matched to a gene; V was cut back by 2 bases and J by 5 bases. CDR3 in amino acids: CASSERTGDYDEQYF. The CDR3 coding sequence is TGTGCCAGCAGTGAAAGGACAGGGGATTATGACGAGCAGTACTTC.

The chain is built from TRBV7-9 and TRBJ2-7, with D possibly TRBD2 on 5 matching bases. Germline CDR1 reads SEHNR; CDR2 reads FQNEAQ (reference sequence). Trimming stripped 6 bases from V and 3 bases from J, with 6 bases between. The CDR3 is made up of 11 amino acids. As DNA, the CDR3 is TGTGCCAGCAGTCGGGGCTACGAGCAGTACTTC. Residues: CASSRGYEQYF.

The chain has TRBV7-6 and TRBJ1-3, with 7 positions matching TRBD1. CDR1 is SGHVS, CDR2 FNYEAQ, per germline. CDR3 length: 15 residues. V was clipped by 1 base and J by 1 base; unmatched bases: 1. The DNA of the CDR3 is TGTGCCAGCAGCTTAGGCAGGGGGTCTGGAAACACCATATATTTT. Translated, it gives CASSLGRGSGNTIYF.

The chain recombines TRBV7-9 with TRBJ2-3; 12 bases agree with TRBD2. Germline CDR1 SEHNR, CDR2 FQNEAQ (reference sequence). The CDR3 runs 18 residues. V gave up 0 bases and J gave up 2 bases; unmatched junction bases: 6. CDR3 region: CASSLAEGTSGFTDTQYF. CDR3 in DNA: TGTGCCAGCAGCTTAGCGGAGGGGACTAGCGGGTTCACAGATACGCAGTATTTT.

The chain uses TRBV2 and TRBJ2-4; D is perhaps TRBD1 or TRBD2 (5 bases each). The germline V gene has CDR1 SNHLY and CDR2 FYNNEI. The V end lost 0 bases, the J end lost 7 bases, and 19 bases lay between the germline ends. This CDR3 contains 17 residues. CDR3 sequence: CASSEATWDGLLNIQYF. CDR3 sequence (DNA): TGTGCCAGCAGTGAAGCTACGTGGGACGGCCTTTTGAACATTCAGTACTTC.

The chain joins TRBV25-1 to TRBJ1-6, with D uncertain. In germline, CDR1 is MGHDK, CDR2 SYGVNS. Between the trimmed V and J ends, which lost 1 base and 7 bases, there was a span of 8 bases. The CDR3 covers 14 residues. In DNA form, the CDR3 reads TGTGCCAGCAGTGAATGGAGTGAGAATTCACCCCTCCACTTT. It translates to CASSEWSENSPLHF.

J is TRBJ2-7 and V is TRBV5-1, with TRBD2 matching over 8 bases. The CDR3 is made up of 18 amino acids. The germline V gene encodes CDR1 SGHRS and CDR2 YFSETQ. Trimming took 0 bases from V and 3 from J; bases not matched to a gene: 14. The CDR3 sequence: CASSLVSGTSTNIYEQYF. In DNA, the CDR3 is TGCGCCAGCAGCTTGGTATCCGGGACTAGTACTAACATCTACGAGCAGTACTTC. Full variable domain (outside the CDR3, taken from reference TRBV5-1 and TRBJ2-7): KAGVTQTPRYLIKTRGQQVTLSCSPISGHRSVSWYQQTPGQGLQFLFEYFSETQRNKGNFPGRFSGRQFSNSRSEMNVSTLELGDSALYLCASSLVSGTSTNIYEQYFGPGTRLTVT.

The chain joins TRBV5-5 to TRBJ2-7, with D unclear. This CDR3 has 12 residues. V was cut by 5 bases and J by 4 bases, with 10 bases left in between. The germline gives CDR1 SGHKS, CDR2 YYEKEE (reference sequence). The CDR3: CASSSIGYEQYF. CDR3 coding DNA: TGTGCCAGCAGTTCCATCGGGTACGAGCAGTACTTC.

CDR3 residues: CASSLAGLTNTGELFF. The DNA of the CDR3 is TGCGCCAGCAGCTTGGCCGGGCTTACGAACACCGGGGAGCTGTTTTTT. V usage is TRBV5-1 and J usage is TRBJ2-2; D is unresolved. The V and J ends lost 0 bases and 0 bases respectively, with 9 bases between them. Germline CDR1 and CDR2: SGHRS and YFSETQ. This CDR3 region has 16 residues.

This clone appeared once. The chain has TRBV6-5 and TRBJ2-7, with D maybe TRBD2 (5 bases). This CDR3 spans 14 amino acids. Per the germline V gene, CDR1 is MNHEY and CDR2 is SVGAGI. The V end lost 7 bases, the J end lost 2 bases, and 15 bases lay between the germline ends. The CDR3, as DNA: TGTGCCAGCACCGAGGAGGAGCCGACCTACGAGCAGTACTTC. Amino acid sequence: CASTEEEPTYEQYF.

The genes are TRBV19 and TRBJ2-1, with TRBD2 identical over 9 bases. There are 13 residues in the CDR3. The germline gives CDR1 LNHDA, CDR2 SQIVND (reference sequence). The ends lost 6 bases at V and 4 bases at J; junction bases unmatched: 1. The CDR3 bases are TGTGCCAGTAGGCGGGGGGGGTACAATGAGCAGTTCTTC. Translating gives CASRRGGYNEQFF.

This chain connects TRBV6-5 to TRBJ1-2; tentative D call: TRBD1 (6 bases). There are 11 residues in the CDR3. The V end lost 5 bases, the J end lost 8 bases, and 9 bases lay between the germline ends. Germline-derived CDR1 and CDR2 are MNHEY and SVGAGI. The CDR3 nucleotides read TGTGCCAGCAGTCCAGGGGTCGGCTACACCTTC. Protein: CASSPGVGYTF.

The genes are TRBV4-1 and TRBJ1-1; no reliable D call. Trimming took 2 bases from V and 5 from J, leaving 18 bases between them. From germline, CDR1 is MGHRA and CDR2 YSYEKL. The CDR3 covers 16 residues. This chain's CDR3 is CASSQQPGWEGTEAFF. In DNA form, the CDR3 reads TGCGCCAGCAGCCAACAACCGGGCTGGGAAGGGACTGAAGCTTTCTTT.

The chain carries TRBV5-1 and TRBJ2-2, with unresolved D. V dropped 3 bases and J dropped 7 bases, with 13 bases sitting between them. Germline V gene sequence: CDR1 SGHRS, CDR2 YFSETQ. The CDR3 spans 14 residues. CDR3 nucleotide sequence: TGCGCCAGCAGCTGGATGGGGTTAAACGGGGAGCTGTTTTTT. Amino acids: CASSWMGLNGELFF.